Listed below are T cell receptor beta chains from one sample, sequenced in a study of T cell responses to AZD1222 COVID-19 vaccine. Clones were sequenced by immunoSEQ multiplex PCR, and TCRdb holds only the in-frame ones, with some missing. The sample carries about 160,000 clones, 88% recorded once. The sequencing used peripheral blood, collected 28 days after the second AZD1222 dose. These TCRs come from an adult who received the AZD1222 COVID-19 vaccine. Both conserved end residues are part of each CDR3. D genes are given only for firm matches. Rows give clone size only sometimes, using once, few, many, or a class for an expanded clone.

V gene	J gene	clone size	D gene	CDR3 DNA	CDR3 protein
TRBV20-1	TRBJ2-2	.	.	TGCAGTGCTAGTACGGGGGCCCCGGGGACCGGGGAGCTGTTTTTT	CSASTGAPGTGELFF
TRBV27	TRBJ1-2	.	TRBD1	TGTGCCAGCAGCCTGACAGGGGGCGTTAACTATGGCTACACCTTC	CASSLTGGVNYGYTF
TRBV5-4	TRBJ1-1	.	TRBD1	TGTGCCAGCAGACCGACAGGGGCCAACACTGAAGCTTTCTTT	CASRPTGANTEAFF
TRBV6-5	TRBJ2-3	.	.	TGTGCCAGCAGTTACTCTAGCGTAAGCACAGATACGCAGTATTTT	CASSYSSVSTDTQYF
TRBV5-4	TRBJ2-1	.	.	TGTGCCAGCAGCCTTAATCGGGGGGCCGGGTACAATGAGCAGTTCTTC	CASSLNRGAGYNEQFF
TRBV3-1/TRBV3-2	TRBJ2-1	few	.	TGTGCCAGCAGATCTTTCAATGAGCAGTTCTTC	CASRSFNEQFF
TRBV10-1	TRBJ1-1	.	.	TGCGCCACCTCAGCCTGGAACACTGAAGCTTTCTTT	CATSAWNTEAFF
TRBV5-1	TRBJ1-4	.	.	TGCGCCAGCAGCCCACCGGAGGATGCAACTAATGAAAAACTGTTTTTT	CASSPPEDATNEKLFF
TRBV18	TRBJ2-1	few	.	TGTGCCAGCTCACCCTCTGGGACCCTCCGGGAGCAGTTCTTC	CASSPSGTLREQFF
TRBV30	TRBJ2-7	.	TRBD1	TGTGCCTGGACACCGGGACAGGGGGCATACTACGAGCAGTACTTC	CAWTPGQGAYYEQYF
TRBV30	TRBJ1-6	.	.	TGTGCCTGGAACCCGTCCTACGGTAGTTCACCCCTCCACTTT	CAWNPSYGSSPLHF
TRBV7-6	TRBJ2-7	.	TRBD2	TGTGCCAGCAGCTTGGGTATTAGCGGGGGCCTCTACGAGCAGTACTTC	CASSLGISGGLYEQYF
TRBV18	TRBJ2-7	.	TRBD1	TGTGCCAGCTCACCTCCGACCGGGACAGGGGCCTACGAGCAGTACTTC	CASSPPTGTGAYEQYF
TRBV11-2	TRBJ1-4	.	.	TGTGCCAGCAGCGGAGCAGAACCAACTAATGAAAAACTGTTTTTT	CASSGAEPTNEKLFF
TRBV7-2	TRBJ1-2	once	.	TGTGCCAGCAGGCGGGGCGCAGTGCACTATGGCTACACCTTC	CASRRGAVHYGYTF
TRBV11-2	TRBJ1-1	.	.	TGTGCCAGCAGCTTAGGGAGATCCGCGGATGAAGCTTTCTTT	CASSLGRSADEAFF
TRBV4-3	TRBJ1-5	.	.	TGCGCCAGCAGCCAAGATCACACAGCAAATCAGCCCCAGCATTTT	CASSQDHTANQPQHF
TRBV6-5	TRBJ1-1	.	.	TGTGCCAGCAGGGGACCATCCATTGAAGCTTTCTTT	CASRGPSIEAFF
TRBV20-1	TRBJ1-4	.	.	TGCAGTGCTAGGGTGTCTGAAAAACTGTTTTTT	CSARVSEKLFF
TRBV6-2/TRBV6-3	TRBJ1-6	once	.	TGTGCCAGCAGTTACAAGGGAGCAGAGTCACCCCTCCACTTT	CASSYKGAESPLHF
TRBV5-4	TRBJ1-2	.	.	TGTGCCAGCAGCTCGGAGGCATTCCCGTCGAATGGCTACACCTTC	CASSSEAFPSNGYTF
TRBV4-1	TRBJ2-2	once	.	TGCGCCAGCAGCCCAGGGAGCGGCAGGAACACCGGGGAGCTGTTTTTT	CASSPGSGRNTGELFF